Each of the 19 T cell receptor beta chains below was sequenced from the same sample in a study of T cell responses to AZD1222 COVID-19 vaccine. Sequencing was performed with immunoSEQ multiplex PCR; in TCRdb, only in-frame clones are kept and a portion is missing. The table shows 100,000 to 150,000 clones, with roughly 90% occurring only once. The sequencing used peripheral blood, collected on day 0 of AZD1222 vaccination. These receptors all stem from an adult in good health.

This chain connects TRBV5-1 to TRBJ2-7; D remains ambiguous. This CDR3 contains 11 residues. The V gene lost 2 bases and the J gene lost 5 bases, with 5 bases spanning the gap. CDR1 and CDR2 (germline): SGHRS, YFSETQ. The CDR3 sequence is CASSLSDEQYF. CDR3 bases: TGCGCCAGCAGCTTAAGCGACGAGCAGTACTTC.

The J gene is TRBJ1-5, the V gene TRBV19; 8 bases match TRBD1. There are 13 residues in the CDR3. V shed 10 bases, J shed 4 bases, and the junction held 6 bases outside the gene matches. Germline V lookup: CDR1 LNHDA, CDR2 SQIVND (reference sequence). The CDR3 coding sequence is TGTGCCACTCGGGGACAGGTTAATCAGCCCCAGCATTTT. Translating it yields CATRGQVNQPQHF.

This clone was seen a few times. The V and J genes are TRBV18 and TRBJ2-3, with 14 nucleotides matching TRBD2. V was pared by 2 bases and J by 3 bases, with 7 bases of the junction left unmatched. There are 18 residues in the CDR3. The germline V gene has CDR1 KGHSH and CDR2 LQKENI. The CDR3 here is CASSPRTSGGRLTDTQYF. In DNA form, the CDR3 reads TGTGCCAGCTCACCAAGGACTAGCGGGGGGCGACTAACAGATACGCAGTATTTT.

The V call is TRBV28, the J call TRBJ2-7; perhaps D is TRBD1 or TRBD2 (7 bases each). CDR1 MDHEN and CDR2 SYDVKM come from the germline V gene. The CDR3 runs to 14 residues. V was trimmed by 10 bases and J by 2 bases, leaving 18 bases between them. Here the CDR3 reads CATYSQGTTYEQYF. The CDR3 nucleotides read TGTGCCACCTACTCACAGGGGACTACCTACGAGCAGTACTTC.

The chain recombines TRBV5-1 with TRBJ1-6, with 9 nucleotides matching TRBD1. Losses at the gene ends were 4 bases for V and 6 bases for J; bases not matched to a gene: 5. The V gene's germline CDR1 is SGHRS and CDR2 YFSETQ. The CDR3 totals 15 residues. CDR3 DNA sequence: TGCGCCAGCAGCGAAGGGACAGGGTCTAATTCACCCCTCCACTTT. As protein: CASSEGTGSNSPLHF. Supplemented by reference TRBV5-1 and TRBJ1-6, the full variable domain reads KAGVTQTPRYLIKTRGQQVTLSCSPISGHRSVSWYQQTPGQGLQFLFEYFSETQRNKGNFPGRFSGRQFSNSRSEMNVSTLELGDSALYLCASSEGTGSNSPLHFGNGTRLTVT.

The chain links TRBV19 to TRBJ1-1; no definite D call. Germline lookup yields CDR1 LNHDA and CDR2 SQIVND (reference sequence). Trimming left V 4 bases short and J 8 bases short, with 11 bases between. The length of the CDR3 is 12 residues. The CDR3 nucleotides read TGTGCCAGTAGTACTAGGACGCGGGAAGCTTTCTTT. The encoded protein is CASSTRTREAFF.

The chain couples TRBV6-5 to TRBJ2-2; a weak D match, TRBD1 (6 bases). CDR3 length equals 15 residues. Trimming pared 2 bases from V and 3 bases from J, leaving 10 bases between. The V gene's germline CDR1 is MNHEY and CDR2 SVGAGI. Here the CDR3 DNA reads TGTGCCAGCAGTTACAGGACAGAGTACACCGGGGAGCTGTTTTTT. It translates to CASSYRTEYTGELFF.

This chain connects TRBV5-1 to TRBJ1-1, with D maybe TRBD1 (5 bases). CDR3 length: 13 residues. Germline CDR1 and CDR2: SGHRS and YFSETQ. V shed 2 bases and J shed 1 base, with 6 bases lying between them. The CDR3 bases are TGCGCCAGCAGCTTCGACAGGAACACTGAAGCTTTCTTT. This sequence encodes CASSFDRNTEAFF.

J is TRBJ1-3 and V is TRBV20-1, with TRBD1 as a possible D gene (5 bases). V lost 3 bases and J lost 0, with 18 bases in between. Per germline, CDR1 DFQATT and CDR2 SNEGSKA (reference sequence). CDR3 length equals 17 residues. DNA for the CDR3: TGCAGTGCTAGTTTAGAGCAGGCGGGACTCTCTGGAAACACCATATATTTT. Translated, it gives CSASLEQAGLSGNTIYF.

This chain joins TRBV27 and TRBJ1-1; D uncertain. The length of the CDR3 is 13 residues. CDR1 and CDR2 (germline): MNHEY, SMNVEV (reference sequence). V lost 1 base and J 5 bases, leaving 8 bases between the germline ends. The CDR3 nucleotides read TGTGCCAGCAGTTTATATAGGGAGACTGAAGCTTTCTTT. It is translated as CASSLYRETEAFF.

This clone was observed a single time. The chain is built from TRBV6-5 and TRBJ2-7; D not resolved. Trimming cost V 5 bases and J 2 bases, with 10 bases left between them. CDR1 is MNHEY and CDR2 is SVGAGI in the germline V gene. The CDR3 covers 13 residues. The CDR3 DNA reads TGTGCCAGCAGTAGACGCCCGACCTACGAGCAGTACTTC. This translates into CASSRRPTYEQYF.

This clone showed up just once. This chain links TRBV12-3 or TRBV12-4 with TRBJ1-1; 9 nucleotides match TRBD1. V lost 4 bases, J lost 6 bases, and 3 bases stayed unmatched. The CDR3 contains 13 residues. CDR3 nucleotides: TGTGCCAGCAGTTGGGGGACAGGGTCTGAAGCTTTCTTT. Translated, it gives CASSWGTGSEAFF.

This chain uses TRBV7-2 with TRBJ2-7; D not certain. Germline V lookup: CDR1 SGHTA, CDR2 FQGNSA. V lost 4 bases to trimming and J lost 2 bases, with 9 bases between them. This CDR3 is 13 amino acids long. As DNA, the CDR3 is TGTGCCAGCAGCTACCAAGGACCCTACGAGCAGTACTTC. It translates to CASSYQGPYEQYF.

The rearrangement links TRBV5-4 to TRBJ2-6, with 8 bases aligning to TRBD1. Germline CDR1 reads SGHNT; CDR2 reads YYREEE (reference sequence). Losses at the gene ends were 4 bases for V and 7 bases for J; bases not matched to a gene: 16. The CDR3 runs 18 residues. The CDR3 reads CASSQRNRGFGSANVLTF. Here the CDR3 DNA reads TGTGCCAGCAGCCAGAGGAACAGGGGGTTTGGAAGTGCCAACGTCCTGACTTTC.

This chain links TRBV18 with TRBJ1-2; 7 bases agree with TRBD1. The CDR3 covers 15 residues. CDR1 is KGHSH and CDR2 is LQKENI in the germline V gene. With V trimmed by 2 bases and J by 5 bases, 8 bases remained unmatched. The CDR3 reads CASSPGQGGSYGYTF. In DNA, the CDR3 is TGTGCCAGCTCACCAGGGCAGGGGGGAAGTTATGGCTACACCTTC.

This rearrangement joins TRBV5-1 to TRBJ2-6; D uncertain. The V gene lost 7 bases and the J gene lost 9 bases, with 8 bases spanning the gap. Per germline, CDR1 SGHRS and CDR2 YFSETQ. This CDR3 spans 11 amino acids. This CDR3 is CASGQSNVLTF. CDR3 in DNA: TGCGCCAGCGGGCAGAGCAACGTCCTGACTTTC.

This chain uses TRBV5-5 with TRBJ2-7; TRBD1 matches 7 bases. The germline CDR1 and CDR2 sequences are SGHKS and YYEKEE (reference sequence). The trim removed 2 bases at V and 5 bases at J, leaving 10 bases unmatched. The CDR3 spans 15 residues. CDR3 bases: TGTGCCAGCAGCTTCAGGGGGTATTCTAAGGACGAGCAGTACTTC. This codes for CASSFRGYSKDEQYF.

The chain links TRBV6-5 to TRBJ1-2; D call uncertain. Germline V gene data show CDR1 as MNHEY and CDR2 as SVGAGI. Deletions cut 0 bases from V and 8 bases from J, with 19 bases between. This CDR3 is built from 16 residues. CDR3 amino acids: CASSYSPGQPDMGYTF. The CDR3 DNA sequence: TGTGCCAGCAGTTACTCCCCTGGGCAGCCCGATATGGGCTACACCTTC.

This chain's CDR3 is CASSLPPDRVRSNQPQHF. CDR3 nucleotides: TGTGCCAGCAGTTTACCCCCCGACAGGGTACGGAGCAATCAGCCCCAGCATTTT. The chain recombines TRBV28 with TRBJ1-5; 7 bases fit TRBD1. J gave up 1 base and V 2 bases, and 11 bases lay outside the gene matches. The CDR3 totals 18 residues. The V gene's germline CDR1 is MDHEN and CDR2 SYDVKM.